What follows are 15 T cell receptor beta chains derived from one specimen sequenced in a study of OX40 agonist ivuxolimab in advanced cancers. Assay: immunoSEQ multiplex PCR; the TCRdb copy retains only in-frame clones and omits some. Of about 68,000 clones listed, roughly 85% are singletons. Sequenced here: CD4+ or CD8+ T cells sorted from blood, sampled in a trial of the OX40 agonist ivuxolimab. The receptor source for this set is an adult with an advanced solid tumor such as melanoma, head and neck, liver or kidney cancer.

The chain uses TRBV5-6 and TRBJ1-5; TRBD1 matches at 9 bases. With 3 bases clipped from V and 8 bases from J, the junction kept 9 bases outside the gene matches. Germline CDR1 SGHDT, CDR2 YYEEEE. The length of the CDR3 is 15 residues. The CDR3 DNA reads TGTGCCAGCAGCTGGGCGGGGACAGGGAAGGAGCCCCAGCATTTT. As protein: CASSWAGTGKEPQHF.

This clone was counted only a few times. This chain links TRBV7-9 with TRBJ2-3; tentative D call: TRBD2 (5 bases). The CDR3 contains 13 residues. Trimming stripped 2 bases from V and 8 bases from J, with 11 bases between. Germline CDR1 is SEHNR and CDR2 is FQNEAQ (reference sequence). CDR3 nucleotide sequence: TGTGCCAGCAGCTTAAATTCGGAGGTTACGCAGTATTTT. Protein sequence: CASSLNSEVTQYF. Looking up the rest from reference TRBV7-9 and TRBJ2-3 gives the full variable domain: DTGVSQNPRHKITKRGQNVTFRCDPISEHNRLYWYRQTLGQGPEFLTYFQNEAQLEKSRLLSDRFSAERPKGSFSTLEIQRTEQGDSAMYLCASSLNSEVTQYFGPGTRLTVL.

The J gene is TRBJ2-3, the V gene TRBV5-1; D may be TRBD2 (7 bases). The CDR3 is made up of 14 amino acids. The V end was cut by 0 bases, the J end by 5 bases, with 10 bases between. The germline gives CDR1 SGHRS, CDR2 YFSETQ. The CDR3 loop is CASSLAGGKDTQYF. CDR3 in DNA: TGCGCCAGCAGCTTGGCGGGGGGCAAAGATACGCAGTATTTT.

The chain combines TRBV19 with TRBJ1-2, with a tentative D call TRBD1 (6 bases). CDR1 is LNHDA, CDR2 SQIVND, per germline (reference sequence). Trimming took off 9 bases at V and 1 base at J, with 12 bases between the two ends. The CDR3 contains 13 residues. The DNA for the CDR3 is TGTGCCAGCCGGGACACAGATAACTATGGCTACACCTTC. Its protein product is CASRDTDNYGYTF.

This rearrangement joins TRBV5-3 to TRBJ2-7, with no clear D. TRBV5-3 is treated as an ORF (open reading frame) with a function not yet certain. This CDR3 comprises 13 residues. V was pared by 1 base and J by 2 bases, with 7 bases between. CDR3 residues: CARSLTETYEQYV. The CDR3 DNA sequence: TGTGCCAGAAGCTTGACGGAGACCTACGAGCAGTACGTC.

This chain uses TRBV7-2 with TRBJ1-3, with a possible D match to TRBD1 (6 bases). Trimming took 5 bases from V and 3 from J, leaving 14 bases between them. This CDR3 is 15 amino acids long. The germline gives CDR1 SGHTA, CDR2 FQGNSA. The CDR3 DNA reads as TGTGCCAGCAGCATGGACAGTCCGCGTGGAAACACCATATATTTT. Its protein is CASSMDSPRGNTIYF.

The chain employs TRBV28 and TRBJ2-1; D not certain. The V end was cut by 6 bases, the J end by 9 bases, with 12 bases between. The CDR3 spans 12 residues. Germline assignment: CDR1 MDHEN and CDR2 SYDVKM. The CDR3 region is CASRGSWGEQFF. DNA for the CDR3: TGTGCCAGCAGGGGCTCTTGGGGTGAGCAGTTCTTC.

This clone has more than one count but fewer than ten. The chain carries TRBV27 and TRBJ2-7; D perhaps matches TRBD2 (5 bases). From germline, CDR1 is MNHEY and CDR2 SMNVEV (reference sequence). Trimming cost V 5 bases and J 2 bases, with 10 bases left between them. The CDR3 loop spans 13 amino acids. The CDR3 loop is CASSTVRAYEQYF. CDR3 coding DNA: TGTGCCAGCAGTACAGTGAGGGCCTACGAGCAGTACTTC.

The chain has TRBV11-2 and TRBJ2-5; 7 bases align to TRBD2. V lost 6 bases and J lost 5; bases outside the gene matches: 12. CDR1 is SGHAT and CDR2 is FQNNGV in the germline V gene. The CDR3 consists of 15 residues. CDR3 residues: CASRSQAGSGETQYF. The CDR3 nucleotides read TGTGCCAGCAGGTCCCAAGCGGGATCTGGGGAGACCCAGTACTTC.

To note about this clone: Other nucleotide sequences in the sample specify the same CDR3. The rearrangement joins TRBV7-2 to TRBJ2-5, with D hard to call. The germline V gene has CDR1 SGHTA and CDR2 FQGNSA. This CDR3 has 14 amino acids. Trimming took off 2 bases at V and 1 base at J, with 8 bases between the two ends. The CDR3 here is CASSLRPGQETQYF. CDR3 DNA: TGTGCCAGCAGCTTAAGACCCGGCCAAGAGACCCAGTACTTC. The full variable domain, with the rest looked up from reference TRBV7-2 and TRBJ2-5, is GAGVSQSPSNKVTEKGKDVELRCDPISGHTALYWYRQSLGQGLEFLIYFQGNSAPDKSGLPSDRFSAERTGGSVSTLTIQRTQQEDSAVYLCASSLRPGQETQYFGPGTRLLVL.

This sequence joins TRBV6-5 and TRBJ2-3; D not resolved. This CDR3 contains 11 residues. Germline V gene sequence: CDR1 MNHEY, CDR2 SVGAGI. V dropped 7 bases and J dropped 6 bases, with 8 bases sitting between them. CDR3 in DNA: TGTGCCAGCATCCCAGAGGATACGCAGTATTTT. Encoded protein: CASIPEDTQYF.

This clone was counted a few times. This sample also contains other DNA sequences that code for the same CDR3. The CDR3 DNA follows: TGTGCCAGCAGTTCGACAGGCTCCTACGAGCAGTACTTC. This sequence encodes CASSSTGSYEQYF. This chain joins TRBV6-1 and TRBJ2-7; the D gene is possibly TRBD1 (6 bases). The CDR3 consists of 13 residues. Germline V gene data show CDR1 as MNHNS and CDR2 as SASEGT. Trimming removed 5 bases at V and 0 bases at J, with 8 bases between.

This clone was observed a few times. The CDR3 loop is CASSQNLWGSGNEQFF. The CDR3 nucleotides read TGTGCCAGCAGCCAGAACCTTTGGGGGAGCGGGAATGAGCAGTTCTTC. The V and J genes are TRBV4-2 and TRBJ2-1; the D gene is possibly TRBD2 (6 bases). Trimming removed 3 bases from V and 7 bases from J, with 19 bases in between. There are 16 residues in the CDR3. Per the germline V gene, CDR1 is LGHNA and CDR2 is YNFKEQ.

This clone has only one observation. This rearrangement joins TRBV9 to TRBJ2-1; D not certain. CDR1 is SGDLS and CDR2 is YYNGEE in the germline V gene. Trimming shortened V by 1 base and J by 6 bases, and 14 bases separated the two germline ends. The CDR3 extends over 15 amino acids. DNA for the CDR3: TGTGCCAGCAGCGTAACGAGCAGGTCTATCAATGAGCAGTTCTTC. It is translated as CASSVTSRSINEQFF.

The gene calls are TRBV7-3 and TRBJ2-3; D remains unclear. Germline CDR1 is SGHTA and CDR2 is FQGTGA. V was pared by 5 bases and J by 0 bases, with 12 bases between. This CDR3 region has 15 residues. The chain's CDR3 is CASSGDETSTDTQYF. In DNA form, the CDR3 reads TGTGCCAGCAGCGGCGACGAGACTAGCACAGATACGCAGTATTTT.